This is a list of T cell receptor beta chains from one sample in a study of blood T cell repertoires in COVID-19. Some clones are missing from TCRdb's copy, which holds only in-frame ones; the method was immunoSEQ multiplex PCR. The sample includes about 240,000 clones, around 83% of them seen just once. Sequenced sample: peripheral blood. The origin of the receptors is a man under 40 who had recovered from COVID-19. Both conserved end residues are part of each CDR3. Each record gives: J gene, clone size, D gene, V gene, CDR3 protein, CDR3 DNA. D genes are given only for firm matches. Rows may omit the clone size; those that give it use once, few, many or a size class.

TRBJ1-1 once TRBD1 TRBV3-1/TRBV3-2 CASSIQGVVRNTEAFF TGTGCCAGCAGCATACAGGGGGTTGTAAGGAACACTGAAGCTTTCTTT
TRBJ1-5 NA NA TRBV19 CASSRRQISNQPQHF TGTGCCAGTAGTAGGCGACAGATTAGCAATCAGCCCCAGCATTTT
TRBJ1-5 NA TRBD1 TRBV24-1 CATSEGGHQPQHF TGTGCCACCAGTGAAGGGGGCCATCAGCCCCAGCATTTT
TRBJ2-5 NA TRBD1 TRBV11-3 CASSRSGQGLETQYF TGTGCCAGCAGCCGCTCAGGACAGGGTTTAGAGACCCAGTACTTC
TRBJ2-2 NA NA TRBV7-9 CASSVKRNTGELFF TGTGCCAGCTCCGTCAAGCGAAACACCGGGGAGCTGTTTTTT
TRBJ1-2 few NA TRBV6-4 CASSDSSDSSYGYTF TGTGCCAGCAGTGACTCTTCGGACAGTAGCTATGGCTACACCTTC
TRBJ2-5 NA TRBD1 TRBV6-1 CASSGTGEETQYF TGTGCCAGCAGTGGGACAGGGGAAGAGACCCAGTACTTC
TRBJ2-1 NA NA TRBV2 CASSSLRGFSYNEQFF TGTGCCAGCAGTTCCCTCAGGGGTTTCTCCTACAATGAGCAGTTCTTC
TRBJ2-2 NA NA TRBV4-1 CASSQVGGAFTGELFF TGCGCCAGCAGCCAAGTAGGAGGGGCGTTCACCGGGGAGCTGTTTTTT
TRBJ1-6 NA TRBD1 TRBV6-6 CASNSADRALHF TGTGCCAGCAACTCGGCGGACAGGGCCCTCCACTTT
TRBJ2-7 few TRBD1 TRBV19 CASSMTGVTYEQYF TGTGCCAGTAGTATGACAGGGGTAACCTACGAGCAGTACTTC
TRBJ1-5 few TRBD1 TRBV27 CASSLTGGGQPQHF TGTGCCAGCAGTTTGACAGGGGGCGGTCAGCCCCAGCATTTT
TRBJ2-1 NA TRBD2 TRBV3-1/TRBV3-2 CASSQDSRGADEQFF TGTGCCAGCAGCCAAGATTCGCGGGGGGCCGACGAGCAGTTCTTC
TRBJ1-6 NA NA TRBV7-3 CASSLFSRTSDSPLHF TGTGCCAGCAGCTTATTTTCCAGGACATCAGATTCACCCCTCCACTTT
TRBJ1-2 NA NA TRBV5-6 CASSFRGGDYGYTF TGTGCCAGCAGCTTTAGGGGGGGAGACTATGGCTACACCTTC
TRBJ2-5 NA TRBD2 TRBV5-1 CASSWRGGGGAETQYF TGCGCCAGCAGCTGGAGGGGTGGCGGGGGGGCCGAGACCCAGTACTTC
TRBJ1-1 NA NA TRBV2 CASSGDLGGEAFF TGTGCCAGCAGTGGAGACCTAGGCGGTGAAGCTTTCTTT
TRBJ2-3 NA NA TRBV10-1 CASSDNGLRYF TGCGCCAGCAGTGACAATGGCCTCAGGTATTTT
TRBJ2-3 NA NA TRBV9 CASSVTVATDTQYF TGTGCCAGCAGCGTCACTGTAGCCACAGATACGCAGTATTTT
TRBJ1-2 NA NA TRBV6-5 CASSLVAVYGYTF TGTGCCAGCAGTCTGGTGGCAGTCTATGGCTACACCTTC
TRBJ1-3 NA NA TRBV12-3/TRBV12-4 CASSLQGNTIYF TGTGCCAGCAGTTTACAGGGAAACACCATATATTTT
TRBJ1-1 NA NA TRBV19 CASRKSFGDMNTEAFF TGTGCCAGCCGCAAGAGTTTTGGGGACATGAACACTGAAGCTTTCTTT
TRBJ2-1 once TRBD2 TRBV3-1/TRBV3-2 CASSRSSGGEAYNEQFF TGTGCCAGCAGCCGATCTAGCGGGGGGGAGGCCTACAATGAGCAGTTCTTC
TRBJ1-3 NA NA TRBV9 CASSVRQGNTIYF TGTGCCAGCAGCGTGCGACAGGGAAACACCATATATTTT
TRBJ2-2 NA TRBD1 TRBV27 CASTADRGNTGELFF TGTGCCAGCACCGCGGACAGGGGTAACACCGGGGAGCTGTTTTTT
TRBJ1-4 NA TRBD1 TRBV5-5 CASSRDRGVEKLFF TGTGCCAGCAGCCGGGACAGGGGGGTTGAAAAACTGTTTTTT
TRBJ1-1 NA NA TRBV6-5 CATLSVGRAEAFF TGTGCCACCTTATCGGTGGGGAGAGCTGAAGCTTTCTTT
TRBJ2-2 NA TRBD1 TRBV19 CASSMAGGDTGELFF TGTGCCAGTAGTATGGCAGGGGGCGACACCGGGGAGCTGTTTTTT
TRBJ1-4 NA NA TRBV24-1 CATSDPEVTAPTNEKLFF TGTGCCACCAGTGACCCGGAGGTGACCGCGCCAACTAATGAAAAACTGTTTTTT
TRBJ1-2 NA TRBD1 TRBV25-1 CASSESGTATFNYGYTF TGTGCCAGCAGTGAATCCGGGACAGCAACTTTTAACTATGGCTACACCTTC
TRBJ1-6 NA NA TRBV9 CASSVGQDSPLHF TGTGCCAGCAGCGTAGGACAGGATTCACCCCTCCACTTT
TRBJ2-5 NA TRBD1 TRBV7-9 CASSPTGRFWEETQYF TGTGCCAGCAGCCCGACAGGGAGATTTTGGGAAGAGACCCAGTACTTC
TRBJ2-3 few TRBD2 TRBV12-5 CASGLDLRGVEDTQYF TGTGCTAGTGGTTTGGACTTGCGGGGGGTGGAAGATACGCAGTATTTT
TRBJ2-7 NA NA TRBV28 CASKRTGKSNEQYF TGTGCCAGCAAAAGAACAGGGAAAAGTAACGAGCAGTACTTC
TRBJ2-2 NA NA TRBV6-6 CASSAVGAGELFF TGTGCCAGCAGTGCGGTCGGGGCCGGGGAGCTGTTTTTT
TRBJ2-1 NA NA TRBV7-3 CASSLKSSDEQFF TGTGCCAGCAGCTTAAAATCTTCGGATGAGCAGTTCTTC
TRBJ1-5 NA NA TRBV19 CASSLTGNQPQHF TGTGCCAGTAGTCTTACAGGTAATCAGCCCCAGCATTTT
TRBJ1-5 NA TRBD1 TRBV27 CASSPRGDGQPQHF TGTGCCAGCAGCCCCAGGGGGGACGGTCAGCCCCAGCATTTT
TRBJ2-5 NA TRBD1 TRBV7-3 CASSLSGTGEETQYF TGTGCCAGCAGCCTTTCCGGGACAGGGGAAGAGACCCAGTACTTC
TRBJ1-4 NA NA TRBV19 CASSPRQDGKLFF TGTGCCAGTAGTCCCCGCCAGGATGGAAAACTGTTTTTT